These 32 T cell receptor beta chains came from one sample sequenced in a study of blood T cells in healthy people across ages. A J-beta primer mix and a sample-barcoded 5' primer were used in a second PCR of roughly 6 to 11 cycles. One entry per CDR3 protein results from TCRdb running MiXCR on the 5' RACE reads. Among hundreds of thousands of distinct CDR3 sequences, less than 40% were seen once, and the ten largest hold 15% to 19%. Sequenced input: blood. These receptors all stem from a woman of 80 years or more in good health.

As concerns this clonotype: This may stem from a read error, because a much larger clone lies one nucleotide away. The CDR3 end shows no conserved phenylalanine or tryptophan, and so a read error is likely. This chain connects TRBV20-1 to TRBJ2-1, with a tentative D call TRBD2 (6 bases). The last part of the DNA fits TRBJ2-7 better; the J call may be wrong. The CDR3 contains 13 residues. Germline CDR1 is DFQATT and CDR2 is SNEGSKA (reference sequence). CDR3 loop: CSARGLRIGEQYS. The CDR3, as DNA: TGCAGTGCTAGGGGACTGAGGATCGGCGAGCAGTACTCC.

Notes on this clonotype: The junction shows a germline mismatch at one end, possibly a read error. The J gene is TRBJ2-1, the V gene TRBV7-7; 9 nucleotides match TRBD2. In germline, CDR1 is SSHAT, CDR2 FNYEAQ (reference sequence). This CDR3 is built from 16 residues. The CDR3 spells CASSRKRLADYNEQFF. In DNA, the CDR3 is TGTGCTAGCAGCAGAAAGAGACTAGCGGACTACAATGAGCAGTTCTTC.

V usage is TRBV27 and J usage is TRBJ1-1; D ambiguous. V lost 5 bases to trimming and J lost 1 base, with 11 bases between them. The CDR3 is made up of 14 amino acids. Germline V gives CDR1 MNHEY, CDR2 SMNVEV (reference sequence). CDR3 sequence (DNA): TGTGCCAGCAGTCCGAATAGGGCGAACACTGAAGCTTTCTTT. Encoded protein: CASSPNRANTEAFF.

This clonotype appeared many times. This chain links TRBV6-2 or TRBV6-3 with TRBJ2-1; 7 nucleotides agree with TRBD2. CDR1 MNHEY and CDR2 SVGEGT come from the germline V gene. J was trimmed by 0 bases and V by 6 bases; bases with no gene match: 8. The CDR3 runs to 16 residues. The CDR3 here is CASSHQGLSSYNEQFF. For the CDR3, the DNA is TGTGCCAGCAGCCACCAGGGACTAAGCTCCTACAATGAGCAGTTCTTC.

This clonotype has ten or more counts. This chain links TRBV5-1 with TRBJ1-1; the D is unclear. V gave up 0 bases and J gave up 4 bases, with 13 bases separating them. The CDR3 has 15 residues. Looked up from germline, CDR1 is SGHRS and CDR2 is YFSETQ. The CDR3 spells CASSLGYGLGTEAFF. The CDR3 DNA reads as TGCGCCAGCAGCTTGGGATACGGGTTAGGCACTGAAGCTTTCTTT. Full variable domain (outside the CDR3, taken from reference TRBV5-1 and TRBJ1-1): KAGVTQTPRYLIKTRGQQVTLSCSPISGHRSVSWYQQTPGQGLQFLFEYFSETQRNKGNFPGRFSGRQFSNSRSEMNVSTLELGDSALYLCASSLGYGLGTEAFFGQGTRLTVV.

This clonotype has more than one count but fewer than ten. The chain uses TRBV25-1 and TRBJ1-1, with 9 positions matching TRBD1. V shed 3 bases, J shed 1 base, and the junction held 6 bases outside the gene matches. Germline values: CDR1 MGHDK, CDR2 SYGVNS. The CDR3 covers 16 residues. DNA of the CDR3: TGTGCCAGCAGTGATAGGACAGGGGCGACGAACACTGAAGCTTTCTTT. It codes for CASSDRTGATNTEAFF.

This clonotype was observed at least ten times. The CDR3 is CASSRGQSYSNEKLFF. CDR3 bases: TGCGCCAGCAGCCGTGGACAGAGCTACTCTAATGAAAAACTGTTTTTT. V gene TRBV5-1 combines with J gene TRBJ1-4; D is perhaps TRBD1 (6 bases). Germline V gives CDR1 SGHRS, CDR2 YFSETQ. V dropped 4 bases and J dropped 3 bases, with 16 bases sitting between them. This CDR3 is built from 16 residues. The whole variable domain, filled in from reference TRBV5-1 and TRBJ1-4, reads KAGVTQTPRYLIKTRGQQVTLSCSPISGHRSVSWYQQTPGQGLQFLFEYFSETQRNKGNFPGRFSGRQFSNSRSEMNVSTLELGDSALYLCASSRGQSYSNEKLFFGSGTQLSVL.

This clonotype was seen more than once but under ten times. This chain uses TRBV29-1 with TRBJ2-3, with 7 bases fitting TRBD1. The CDR3 extends over 15 amino acids. With V trimmed by 5 bases and J by 7 bases, 15 bases remained unmatched. The germline CDR1 and CDR2 sequences are SQVTM and ANQGSEA. The CDR3 DNA is TGCAGCGTTTTTACTCCGGGACAGACAGCAAATACGCAGTATTTT. Protein sequence: CSVFTPGQTANTQYF.

This clonotype was counted only a few times. The chain recombines TRBV27 with TRBJ1-5, with unresolved D. The germline CDR1 and CDR2 sequences are MNHEY and SMNVEV (reference sequence). Trimming removed 0 bases from V and 9 bases from J, with 15 bases in between. This CDR3 has 15 amino acids. CDR3 nucleotides: TGTGCCAGCAGTTTATCGTTATTGGGCGCAGGGCCCCAGCATTTT. As protein: CASSLSLLGAGPQHF.

Here the CDR3 reads CSARDRAGAYNEQFF. Here the CDR3 DNA reads TGCAGTGCTAGAGATCGGGCAGGGGCCTACAATGAGCAGTTCTTC. V is TRBV20-1 and J is TRBJ2-1, with D possibly TRBD1 on 6 matching bases. The CDR3 loop spans 15 amino acids. Germline CDR1 and CDR2: DFQATT and SNEGSKA (reference sequence). V gave up 0 bases and J gave up 2 bases, with 11 bases separating them.

This clonotype was counted ten times or more. J is TRBJ2-5 and V is TRBV28, with TRBD1 matching 8 bases. Germline V gene data show CDR1 as MDHEN and CDR2 as SYDVKM. The CDR3 totals 14 residues. V dropped 6 bases and J dropped 4; count of bases not matched to a gene: 7. The CDR3: CASSLGTGLETQYF. In DNA form, the CDR3 reads TGTGCCAGCAGCCTCGGGACAGGCTTAGAGACCCAGTACTTC.

In its sample, this clonotype was seen many times. As DNA, the CDR3 is TGTGCCAGCAGCTCTTTGGGCTCAGGGGGAGCTAACTATGGCTACACCTTC. It specifies CASSSLGSGGANYGYTF. This chain connects TRBV6-1 to TRBJ1-2; 7 bases line up with TRBD1. This CDR3 contains 17 residues. Germline assignment: CDR1 MNHNS and CDR2 SASEGT. J was trimmed by 0 bases and V by 6 bases; bases with no gene match: 13.

This clonotype was picked up many times. CDR3 protein: CASVPGASYNEQFF. CDR3 bases: TGTGCCAGTGTACCCGGGGCCTCCTACAATGAGCAGTTCTTC. J is TRBJ2-1 and V is TRBV6-2 or TRBV6-3; D may be TRBD1 or TRBD2 (5 bases each). Germline V gives CDR1 MNHEY, CDR2 SVGEGT. V lost 9 bases and J 0 bases, leaving 12 bases between the germline ends. CDR3 size: 14 residues.

This clonotype was detected many times. V usage is TRBV20-1 and J usage is TRBJ2-1; 9 nucleotides match TRBD2. The CDR3 runs 16 residues. The V segment lost 2 bases and the J segment 6 bases; nucleotides outside the gene matches: 11. Germline V gives CDR1 DFQATT, CDR2 SNEGSKA (reference sequence). The CDR3 region is CSARTLAGAYGNEQFF. The CDR3 nucleotides read TGCAGTGCTAGAACCTTAGCGGGGGCGTACGGCAATGAGCAGTTCTTC.

At least ten counts were recorded for this clonotype. The chain recombines TRBV7-2 with TRBJ2-7; 13 nucleotides line up with TRBD2. Germline V gene lookup returns CDR1 SGHTA and CDR2 FQGNSA. With 5 bases clipped from V and 3 bases from J, the junction kept 4 bases outside the gene matches. The CDR3 is 15 residues long. The CDR3 here is CASSTWTSGSYEQYF. The CDR3 DNA reads as TGTGCCAGCAGCACCTGGACTAGCGGGAGCTACGAGCAGTACTTC.

This clonotype was recorded at least ten times. The CDR3 coding sequence is TGTGCCAGCAGCCGAACAGGGGTAGAGACCCAGTACTTC. It specifies CASSRTGVETQYF. The V call is TRBV7-9, the J call TRBJ2-5; the match to TRBD1 covers 7 bases. This CDR3 is built from 13 residues. CDR1 is SEHNR, CDR2 FQNEAQ, per germline (reference sequence). V gave up 5 bases and J gave up 4 bases; unmatched junction bases: 4. The full variable domain, with the rest looked up from reference TRBV7-9 and TRBJ2-5, is DTGVSQNPRHKITKRGQNVTFRCDPISEHNRLYWYRQTLGQGPEFLTYFQNEAQLEKSRLLSDRFSAERPKGSFSTLEIQRTEQGDSAMYLCASSRTGVETQYFGPGTRLLVL.

The chain uses TRBV20-1 and TRBJ2-3; tentatively, D is TRBD2 (5 bases). V gave up 3 bases and J gave up 8 bases, with 27 bases separating them. The germline V gene encodes CDR1 DFQATT and CDR2 SNEGSKA (reference sequence). CDR3 length: 17 amino acids. CDR3 sequence (DNA): TGCAGTGCTAGTCCCGAAGGGAAGGACTTTGAGGCTGGTACGCAGTATTTT. Encoded protein: CSASPEGKDFEAGTQYF.

The gene calls are TRBV9 and TRBJ2-5, with D possibly TRBD2 on 6 matching bases. Trimming shortened V by 0 bases and J by 1 base, and 10 bases separated the two germline ends. CDR1 is SGDLS and CDR2 is YYNGEE in the germline V gene. This CDR3 is 15 amino acids long. In DNA form, the CDR3 reads TGTGCCAGCAGCGTAGGGGGCGGGGTCCAAGAGACCCAGTACTTC. This gives the protein CASSVGGGVQETQYF.

This clonotype was found many times. The gene calls are TRBV7-9 and TRBJ2-7; no clear D gene. Germline loops: CDR1 SEHNR, CDR2 FQNEAQ (reference sequence). Deletions cut 4 bases from V and 6 bases from J, with 10 bases between. The CDR3 length is 12 residues. The CDR3 sequence: CASSSGGPEQYF. In nucleotides, the CDR3 is TGTGCCAGCAGCTCCGGTGGTCCCGAGCAGTACTTC. Full variable domain (remainder filled in from reference TRBV7-9 and TRBJ2-7): DTGVSQNPRHKITKRGQNVTFRCDPISEHNRLYWYRQTLGQGPEFLTYFQNEAQLEKSRLLSDRFSAERPKGSFSTLEIQRTEQGDSAMYLCASSSGGPEQYFGPGTRLTVT.

This clonotype was picked up many times. V usage is TRBV7-2 and J usage is TRBJ2-7; D is possibly TRBD1 or TRBD2 (6 bases each). With 2 bases removed from V and 3 bases from J, the gap between germline ends came to 14 bases. This CDR3 is built from 15 residues. In germline, CDR1 is SGHTA, CDR2 FQGNSA. The CDR3 protein is CASSLQPGAIYEQYF. DNA of the CDR3: TGTGCCAGCAGCTTACAGCCGGGGGCGATCTACGAGCAGTACTTC.

There are a few counts of this clonotype. A single base separates this from a much larger clone, so it may be a read error. CDR3 sequence: CASSFRPGAIQETQYF. In DNA, the CDR3 is TGTGCCAGCAGTTTTAGGCCAGGGGCGATCCAAGAGACCCAGTACTTC. The chain is built from TRBV12-3 or TRBV12-4 and TRBJ2-5; weak D call: TRBD1 (6 bases). The CDR3 contains 16 residues. V lost 3 bases, J lost 1 base, and 15 bases lay in between.

This clonotype was counted at least ten times. The rearrangement links TRBV7-3 to TRBJ2-3, with D uncertain. V was pared by 1 base and J by 4 bases, with 3 bases between. Germline CDR1 is SGHTA and CDR2 is FQGTGA. The CDR3 totals 12 residues. The CDR3 reads CASSLNPDTQYF. DNA for the CDR3: TGTGCCAGCAGCTTAAATCCAGATACGCAGTATTTT.

Turning to this clonotype: A much larger clone sits a single nucleotide away, making a read error possible. The rearrangement links TRBV6-1 to TRBJ2-7, with 8 bases fitting TRBD1. The end of the DNA is better explained by TRBJ2-5, so the J call may be wrong. Germline V lookup: CDR1 MNHNS, CDR2 SASEGT. This CDR3 has 14 residues. As DNA, the CDR3 is TGTGCCAGCAGTTGCCCTCCGGGACAGGTGACCCAGTACTTC. Translating gives CASSCPPGQVTQYF.

The chain joins TRBV5-1 to TRBJ1-4; TRBD1 is a possible D gene (6 bases). Germline V lookup: CDR1 SGHRS, CDR2 YFSETQ. The CDR3 consists of 14 residues. V shed 4 bases and J shed 3 bases, with 10 bases lying between them. The CDR3 region is CASSVGQSNEKLFF. CDR3 sequence (DNA): TGCGCCAGCAGCGTCGGACAGTCTAATGAAAAACTGTTTTTT.

By frequency in the sample, this clonotype is medium-sized. CDR3 amino acids: CASSLDGTGYSTDTQYF. In nucleotides, the CDR3 is TGCGCCAGCAGCTTGGACGGGACAGGGTATAGCACAGATACGCAGTATTTT. V and J are TRBV5-1 and TRBJ2-3; 9 positions agree with TRBD1. The length of the CDR3 is 17 residues. After removal of 0 bases from V and 0 bases from J, the junction contained 5 bases not matched to a gene. Germline-derived CDR1 and CDR2 are SGHRS and YFSETQ.

This rearrangement joins TRBV29-1 to TRBJ2-1; TRBD2 agrees at 7 bases. The CDR3 is 14 amino acids. V shed 6 bases, J shed 6 bases, and the junction held 11 bases outside the gene matches. Germline V gene lookup returns CDR1 SQVTM and CDR2 ANQGSEA. The chain's CDR3 is CSVGPRASGNEQFF. Written as DNA, the CDR3 is TGCAGCGTCGGTCCCCGGGCTAGCGGCAATGAGCAGTTCTTC.

The chain couples TRBV6-1 to TRBJ2-4, with TRBD1 matching 11 bases. Matching the DNA end better, TRBJ2-5 makes the J call doubtful. CDR3 length equals 15 residues. Germline V gene sequence: CDR1 MNHNS, CDR2 SASEGT. The CDR3 protein is CASSESGTGGQTQYF. CDR3 nucleotide sequence: TGTGCCAGCAGTGAATCCGGGACAGGGGGTCAGACCCAGTACTTC.

Worth noting for this clonotype: A much larger clone lies one base from this, so it may be a read error. The rearrangement joins TRBV5-1 to TRBJ2-1, with 8 bases fitting TRBD2. The germline V gene has CDR1 SGHRS and CDR2 YFSETQ. V was clipped by 4 bases and J by 6 bases; unmatched bases: 15. This CDR3 spans 17 amino acids. The chain's CDR3 is CASSPGGRLAGCNEQFF. The CDR3 coding sequence is TGCGCCAGCAGCCCTGGGGGCCGGCTAGCGGGTTGCAATGAGCAGTTCTTC.

This clonotype was counted ten times or more. The chain combines TRBV7-9 with TRBJ2-7, with unresolved D. This CDR3 spans 11 amino acids. Germline CDR1 reads SEHNR; CDR2 reads FQNEAQ (reference sequence). The V gene lost 1 base and the J gene lost 8 bases, with 6 bases spanning the gap. The DNA for the CDR3 is TGTGCCAGCAGCTTAGAAGGACAGCAGTACTTC. Translating it yields CASSLEGQQYF.

This clonotype was found many times. The CDR3 DNA is TGTGCCAGCAGCTTGACCCAGGGATCTGGGGCCAACGTCCTGACTTTC. Its protein is CASSLTQGSGANVLTF. This sequence joins TRBV11-1 and TRBJ2-6; possibly TRBD1 for D (5 bases). Germline V gene lookup returns CDR1 SGHAT and CDR2 FQDESV (reference sequence). Between the trimmed V and J ends, which lost 3 bases and 1 base, there was a span of 10 bases. There are 16 residues in the CDR3.

The chain links TRBV6-1 to TRBJ1-5; no reliable D call. Germline loops: CDR1 MNHNS, CDR2 SASEGT. Trimming stripped 2 bases from V and 3 bases from J, with 5 bases between. The CDR3 spans 13 residues. The CDR3 DNA follows: TGTGCCAGCAGTGAACAAACCAATCAGCCCCAGCATTTT. Translating it yields CASSEQTNQPQHF.

With respect to this clonotype: With a much larger clone just one base away, this may be a read error. This sequence joins TRBV21-1 and TRBJ2-5; the DNA was not compared with TRBD1, the D call given in the table. TRBV21-1 is designated a pseudogene. The CDR3 extends over 16 amino acids. The CDR3 loop reads CASSLPEARGQETRYF. Here the CDR3 DNA reads TGTGCCAGCAGCCTCCCCGAGGCCAGGGGGCAAGAGACCCGGTACTTC.